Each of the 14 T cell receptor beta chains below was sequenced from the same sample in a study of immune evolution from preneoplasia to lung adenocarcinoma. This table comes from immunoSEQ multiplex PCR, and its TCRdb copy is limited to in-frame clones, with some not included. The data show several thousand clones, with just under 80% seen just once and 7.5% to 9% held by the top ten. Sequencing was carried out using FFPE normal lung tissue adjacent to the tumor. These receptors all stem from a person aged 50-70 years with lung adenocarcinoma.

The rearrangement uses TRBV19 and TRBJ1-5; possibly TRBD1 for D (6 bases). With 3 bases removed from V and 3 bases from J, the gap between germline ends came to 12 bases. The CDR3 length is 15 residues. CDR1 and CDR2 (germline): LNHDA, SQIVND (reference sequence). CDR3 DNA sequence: TGTGCCAGTAGTATGGGCAGGGGACTCAATCAGCCCCAGCATTTT. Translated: CASSMGRGLNQPQHF.

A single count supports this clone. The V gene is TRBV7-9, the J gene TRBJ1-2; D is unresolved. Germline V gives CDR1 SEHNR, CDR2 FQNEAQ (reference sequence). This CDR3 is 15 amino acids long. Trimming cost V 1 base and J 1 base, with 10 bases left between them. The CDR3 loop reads CASSLGGQFNYGYTF. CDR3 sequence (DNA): TGTGCCAGCAGCTTAGGTGGGCAATTTAACTATGGCTACACCTTC.

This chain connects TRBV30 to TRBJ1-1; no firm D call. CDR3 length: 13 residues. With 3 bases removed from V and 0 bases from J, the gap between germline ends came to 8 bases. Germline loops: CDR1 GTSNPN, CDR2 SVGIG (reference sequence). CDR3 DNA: TGTGCCTGGAGCCCCTCATTGAACACTGAAGCTTTCTTT. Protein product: CAWSPSLNTEAFF.

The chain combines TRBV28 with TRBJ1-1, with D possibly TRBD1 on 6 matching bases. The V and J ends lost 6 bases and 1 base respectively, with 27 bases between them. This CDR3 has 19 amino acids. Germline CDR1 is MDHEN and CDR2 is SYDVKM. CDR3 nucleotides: TGTGCCAGCAGACAGCCAACGTTTTGGGTCGGGACATCGAACACTGAAGCTTTCTTT. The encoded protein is CASRQPTFWVGTSNTEAFF.

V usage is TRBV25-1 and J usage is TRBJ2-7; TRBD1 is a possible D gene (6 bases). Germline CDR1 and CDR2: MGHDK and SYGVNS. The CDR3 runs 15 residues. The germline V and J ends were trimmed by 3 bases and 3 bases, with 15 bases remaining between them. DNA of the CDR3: TGTGCCAGCAGTGATCCCAGGGGTTACAACTACGAGCAGTACTTC. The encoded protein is CASSDPRGYNYEQYF.

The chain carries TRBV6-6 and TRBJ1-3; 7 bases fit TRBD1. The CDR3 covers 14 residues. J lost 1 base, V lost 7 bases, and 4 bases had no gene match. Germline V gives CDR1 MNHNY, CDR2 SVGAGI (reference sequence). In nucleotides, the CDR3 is TGTGCCAGCAAAGAGACAGGGTCTGGAAACACCATATATTTT. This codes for CASKETGSGNTIYF.

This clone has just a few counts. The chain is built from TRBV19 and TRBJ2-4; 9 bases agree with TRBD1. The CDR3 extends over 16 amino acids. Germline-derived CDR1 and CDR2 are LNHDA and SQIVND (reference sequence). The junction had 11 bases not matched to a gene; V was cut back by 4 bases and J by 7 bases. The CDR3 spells CASSSGQGNLRNIQYF. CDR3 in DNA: TGTGCCAGTAGTAGTGGACAGGGGAATTTGCGTAACATTCAGTACTTC.

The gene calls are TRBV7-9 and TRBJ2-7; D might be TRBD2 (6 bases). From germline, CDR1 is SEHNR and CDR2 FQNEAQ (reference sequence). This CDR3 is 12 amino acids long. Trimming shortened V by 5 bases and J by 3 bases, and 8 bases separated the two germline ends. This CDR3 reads CASSRDFYEQYF. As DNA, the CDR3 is TGTGCCAGCAGCCGGGACTTCTACGAGCAGTACTTC.

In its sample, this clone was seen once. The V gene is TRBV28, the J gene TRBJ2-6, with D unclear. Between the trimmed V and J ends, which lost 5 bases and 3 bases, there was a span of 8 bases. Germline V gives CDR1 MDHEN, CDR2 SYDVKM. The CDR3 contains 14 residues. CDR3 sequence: CASSGTVGANVLTF. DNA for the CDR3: TGTGCCAGCAGTGGAACGGTTGGGGCCAACGTCCTGACTTTC. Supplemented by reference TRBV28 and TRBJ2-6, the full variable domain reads DVKVTQSSRYLVKRTGEKVFLECVQDMDHENMFWYRQDPGLGLRLIYFSYDVKMKEKGDIPEGYSVSREKKERFSLILESASTNQTSMYLCASSGTVGANVLTFGAGSRLTVL.

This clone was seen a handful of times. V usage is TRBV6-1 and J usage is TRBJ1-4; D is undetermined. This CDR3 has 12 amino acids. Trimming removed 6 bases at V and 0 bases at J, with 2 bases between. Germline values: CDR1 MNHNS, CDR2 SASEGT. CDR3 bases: TGTGCCAGCAGGGCAACTAATGAAAAACTGTTTTTT. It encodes CASRATNEKLFF.

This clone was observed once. The CDR3 spells CASTGTANTEAFF. The CDR3 DNA sequence: TGTGCCAGCACCGGGACGGCGAACACTGAAGCTTTCTTT. The rearrangement links TRBV7-9 to TRBJ1-1; possibly TRBD1 for D (5 bases). Looked up from germline, CDR1 is SEHNR and CDR2 is FQNEAQ (reference sequence). The CDR3 totals 13 residues. V was clipped by 7 bases and J by 1 base, with 10 bases between them.

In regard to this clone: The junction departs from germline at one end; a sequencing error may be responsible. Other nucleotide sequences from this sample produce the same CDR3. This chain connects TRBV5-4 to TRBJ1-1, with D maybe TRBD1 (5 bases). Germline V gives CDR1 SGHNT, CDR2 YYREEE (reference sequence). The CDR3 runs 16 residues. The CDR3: CASSSGTKGRRSEAFF. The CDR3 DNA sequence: TGTGCCAGCAGCTCGGGGACGAAGGGGCGTAGATCTGAGGCTTTCTTT.

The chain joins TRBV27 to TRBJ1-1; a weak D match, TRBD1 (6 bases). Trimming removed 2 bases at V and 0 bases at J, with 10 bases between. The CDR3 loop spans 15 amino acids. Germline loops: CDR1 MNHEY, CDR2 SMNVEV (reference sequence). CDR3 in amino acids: CASSLTGQMNTEAFF. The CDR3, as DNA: TGTGCCAGCAGTTTAACAGGACAGATGAACACTGAAGCTTTCTTT.

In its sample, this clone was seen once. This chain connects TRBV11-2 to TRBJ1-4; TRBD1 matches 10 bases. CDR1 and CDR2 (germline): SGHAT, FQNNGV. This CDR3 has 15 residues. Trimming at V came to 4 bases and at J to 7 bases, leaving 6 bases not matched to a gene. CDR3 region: CASSSWTGGSEKLFF. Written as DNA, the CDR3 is TGTGCCAGCAGCTCCTGGACAGGGGGTTCTGAAAAACTGTTTTTT. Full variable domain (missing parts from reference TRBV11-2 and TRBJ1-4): EAGVAQSPRYKIIEKRQSVAFWCNPISGHATLYWYQQILGQGPKLLIQFQNNGVVDDSQLPKDRFSAERLKGVDSTLKIQPAKLEDSAVYLCASSSWTGGSEKLFFGSGTQLSVL.